Here is one TCR beta chain with its context. This clone has only a few counts. Its specific antigen is unknown. Base qualities are missing; no much larger clone stands one base away. As encoded in the germline V gene, CDR1 is SGHVS while CDR2 is FNYEAQ. The CDR3 runs 14 residues from the cysteine to the phenylalanine. Just the 42-base CDR3 DNA is kept, in frame starting at base 1. V is trimmed back by 5 bases and J by 5 bases, and the junction contains 6 bases that no gene match accounts for. The sample belongs to a study of blood T cell repertoires in COVID-19 (TCRdb year 2020). Looking at the study overall: The collaborator samples originated in the United States, Italy and Spain and spanned the acute and convalescent phases of COVID-19. The material from the prospective study consisted of cDNA or gDNA derived from T cells, B-cell-depleted T cells, or PBMCs. Deeply sampled blood TCRbeta repertoires from subjects exposed to, actively infected with, or recovered from COVID-19 were included in the dataset. The repertoires were made available in a free public database intended to serve as a resource for research on the immune response to SARS-CoV-2. Samples came from the ongoing ImmuneRACE study (first 160 participants) plus 1,254 subjects from 6 global collaborators. The sample metadata nearly always contained a de-identified subject ID, COVID-19 status, age in years and sex. Where available, HLA class I and class II types were obtained from metadata supplied by the sample provider rather than from assay-based typing. On the study overall, not on this receptor specifically: How much clinical and demographic metadata was included differed by source and by participant, and the metadata was provided uncurated.

The immunoSEQ Assay, a bias-controlled multiplex PCR, was used to amplify TCRbeta CDR3 regions from genomic DNA. Per the original workflow: The number of nucleated cells in each sample was estimated by amplification of reference gene primers within the assay. Sequence reads were collapsed and filtered to measure the absolute abundance of every unique TCRbeta CDR3 rearrangement. For each sample, productive Simpson clonality was calculated as the square root of Simpson's diversity index across productive rearrangements. Drawn from immuneACCESS, this table holds only the in-frame rearrangements with V and J called that TCRdb kept. Clones are partly lost; checked studies trace under half to an unresolved V gene and leave the rest unexplained. The DNA was the basis for D and trimming; V, J and clone size are from that table. The table for this sample lists about 300,000 clones; roughly 89% of them were counted only once. 1.8% of the sample is in the top ten clones.

At one collaborating source in Seattle, patients were enrolled during active infection and were followed longitudinally through the course of disease. Each collaborating institution followed its own protocols to collect whole blood in K2EDTA tubes. For TCRbeta analysis, collaborator samples were shipped as frozen whole blood, as isolated PBMCs, or as DNA extracted from either sample type. The chain was built from TRBV7-6 and TRBJ1-1; 9 bases in between match TRBD1. Sample: peripheral blood. The source is a woman in her 30s with COVID-19, enrolled during active disease. The DNA reads TGTGCCAGCAGCCCACAGGGGGCGCGGACTGAAGCTTTCTTT. Translated, this gives CASSPQGARTEAFF.